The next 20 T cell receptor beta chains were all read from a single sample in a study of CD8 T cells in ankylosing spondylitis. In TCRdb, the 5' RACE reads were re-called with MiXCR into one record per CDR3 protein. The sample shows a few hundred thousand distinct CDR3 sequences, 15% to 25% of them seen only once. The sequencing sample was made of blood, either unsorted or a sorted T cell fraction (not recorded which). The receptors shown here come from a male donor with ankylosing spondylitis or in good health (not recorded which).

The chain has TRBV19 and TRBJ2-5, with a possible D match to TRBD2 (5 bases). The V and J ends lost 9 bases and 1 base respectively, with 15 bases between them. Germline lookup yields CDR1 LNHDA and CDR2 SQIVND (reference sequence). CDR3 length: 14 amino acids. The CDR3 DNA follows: TGTGCCAGCCGTGCTACCGGGATCCAAGAGACCCAGTACTTC. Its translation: CASRATGIQETQYF.

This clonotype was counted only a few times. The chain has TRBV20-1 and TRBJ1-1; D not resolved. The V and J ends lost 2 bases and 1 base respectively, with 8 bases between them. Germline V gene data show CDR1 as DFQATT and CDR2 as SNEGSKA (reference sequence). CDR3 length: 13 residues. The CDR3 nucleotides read TGCAGTGCTAGAAGCCAGCCGAACACTGAAGCTTTCTTT. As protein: CSARSQPNTEAFF.

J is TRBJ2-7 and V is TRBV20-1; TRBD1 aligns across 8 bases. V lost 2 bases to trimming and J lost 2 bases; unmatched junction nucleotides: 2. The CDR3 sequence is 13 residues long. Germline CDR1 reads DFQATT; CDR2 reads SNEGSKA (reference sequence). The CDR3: CSARQGAAYEQYV. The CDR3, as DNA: TGCAGTGCTAGACAGGGGGCCGCCTACGAGCAGTACGTC.

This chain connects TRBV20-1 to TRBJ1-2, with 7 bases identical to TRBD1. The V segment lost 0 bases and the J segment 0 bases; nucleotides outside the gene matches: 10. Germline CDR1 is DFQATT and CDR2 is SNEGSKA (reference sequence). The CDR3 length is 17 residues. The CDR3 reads CSARDTLNRGANYGYTF. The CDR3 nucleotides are TGCAGTGCTAGAGATACCCTAAACAGGGGAGCTAACTATGGCTACACCTTC.

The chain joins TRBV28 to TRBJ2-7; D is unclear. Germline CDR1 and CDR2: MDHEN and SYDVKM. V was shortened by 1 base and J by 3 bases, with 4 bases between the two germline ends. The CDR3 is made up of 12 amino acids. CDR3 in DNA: TGTGCCAGCAGTTTATATGGCTACGAGCAGTACGTC. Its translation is CASSLYGYEQYV.

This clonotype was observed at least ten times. The CDR3 loop is CASSLYMYNEQFF. The CDR3 bases are TGTGCCAGCAGCCTTTACATGTACAATGAGCAGTTCTTC. The genes are TRBV5-6 and TRBJ2-1; D is unclear. Germline CDR1 and CDR2: SGHDT and YYEEEE. V was pared by 4 bases and J by 4 bases, with 9 bases between. CDR3 length: 13 amino acids.

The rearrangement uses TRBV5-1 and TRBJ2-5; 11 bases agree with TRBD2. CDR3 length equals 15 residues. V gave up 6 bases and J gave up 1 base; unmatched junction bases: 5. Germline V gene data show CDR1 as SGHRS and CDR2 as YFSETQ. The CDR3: CASTPLAGAQETQYF. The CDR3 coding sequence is TGCGCCAGCACCCCACTAGCGGGGGCCCAAGAGACCCAGTACTTC.

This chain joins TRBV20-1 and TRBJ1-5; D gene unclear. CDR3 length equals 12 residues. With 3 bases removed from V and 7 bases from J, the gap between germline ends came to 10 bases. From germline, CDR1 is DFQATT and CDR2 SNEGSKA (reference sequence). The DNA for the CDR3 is TGCAGTGCTAGGCCCGGGGTCCAGCCCCAGCATTTT. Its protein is CSARPGVQPQHF.

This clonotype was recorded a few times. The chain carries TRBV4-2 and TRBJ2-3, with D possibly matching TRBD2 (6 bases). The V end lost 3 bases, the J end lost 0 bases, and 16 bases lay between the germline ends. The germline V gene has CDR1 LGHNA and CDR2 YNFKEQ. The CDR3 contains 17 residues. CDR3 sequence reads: CASSQDLWGTSTDTQYF. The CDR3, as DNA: TGTGCCAGCAGCCAGGACCTTTGGGGGACTAGCACAGATACGCAGTATTTT.

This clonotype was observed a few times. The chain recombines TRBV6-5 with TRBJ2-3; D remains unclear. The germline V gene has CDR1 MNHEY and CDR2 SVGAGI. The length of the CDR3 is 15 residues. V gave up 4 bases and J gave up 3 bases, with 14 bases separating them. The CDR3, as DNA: TGTGCCAGCAGTTCTAAGCCAGGAAGAACAGATACGCAGTATTTT. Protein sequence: CASSSKPGRTDTQYF.

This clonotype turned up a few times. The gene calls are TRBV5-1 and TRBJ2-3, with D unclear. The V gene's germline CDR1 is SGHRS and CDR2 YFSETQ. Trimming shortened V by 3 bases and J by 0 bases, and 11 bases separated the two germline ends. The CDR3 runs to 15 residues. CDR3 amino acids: CASSWGMTSTDTQYF. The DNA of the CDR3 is TGCGCCAGCAGCTGGGGTATGACTAGCACAGATACGCAGTATTTT.

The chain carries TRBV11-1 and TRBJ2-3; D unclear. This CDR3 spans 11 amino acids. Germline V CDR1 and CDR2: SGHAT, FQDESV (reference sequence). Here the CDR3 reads CACGLTDTQYF. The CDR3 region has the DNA TGTGCGTGCGGCCTCACAGATACGCAGTATTTT.

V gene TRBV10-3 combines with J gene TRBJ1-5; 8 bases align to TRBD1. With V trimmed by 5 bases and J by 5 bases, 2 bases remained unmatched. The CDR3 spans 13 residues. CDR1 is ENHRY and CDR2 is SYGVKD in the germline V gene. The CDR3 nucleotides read TGTGCCATCAGTCCGACAGGGGATCAGCCCCAGCATTTT. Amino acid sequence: CAISPTGDQPQHF.

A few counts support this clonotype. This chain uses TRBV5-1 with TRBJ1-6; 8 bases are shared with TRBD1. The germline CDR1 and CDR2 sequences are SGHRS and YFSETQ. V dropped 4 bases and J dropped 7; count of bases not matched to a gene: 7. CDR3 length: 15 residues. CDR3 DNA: TGCGCCAGCAGCATAACCCGGGACAGGAATTCACCCCTCCACTTT. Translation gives CASSITRDRNSPLHF.

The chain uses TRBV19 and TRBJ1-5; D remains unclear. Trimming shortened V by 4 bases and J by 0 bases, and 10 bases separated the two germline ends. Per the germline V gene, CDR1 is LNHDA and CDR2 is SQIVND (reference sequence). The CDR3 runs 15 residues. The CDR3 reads CASSNDRVSNQPQHF. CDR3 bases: TGTGCCAGTAGTAACGACCGGGTTAGCAATCAGCCCCAGCATTTT.

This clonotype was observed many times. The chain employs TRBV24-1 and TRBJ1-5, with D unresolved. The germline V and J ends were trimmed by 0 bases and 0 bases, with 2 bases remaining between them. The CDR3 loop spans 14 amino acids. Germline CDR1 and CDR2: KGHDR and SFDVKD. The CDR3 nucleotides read TGTGCCACCAGTGATTTGGATAGCAATCAGCCCCAGCATTTT. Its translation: CATSDLDSNQPQHF.

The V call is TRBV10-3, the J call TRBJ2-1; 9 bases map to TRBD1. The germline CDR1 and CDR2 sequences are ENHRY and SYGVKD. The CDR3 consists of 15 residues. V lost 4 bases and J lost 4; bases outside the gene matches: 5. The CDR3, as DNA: TGTGCCATCAGTGGGGTACAGGGGGCGTACAATGAGCAGTTCTTC. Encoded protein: CAISGVQGAYNEQFF.

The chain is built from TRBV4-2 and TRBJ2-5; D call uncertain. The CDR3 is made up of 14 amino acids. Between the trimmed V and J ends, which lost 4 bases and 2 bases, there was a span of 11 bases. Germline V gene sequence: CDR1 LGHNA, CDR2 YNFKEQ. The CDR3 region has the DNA TGTGCCAGCAGCCCAGTGGGCCAGCAAGAGACCCAGTACTTC. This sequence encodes CASSPVGQQETQYF.

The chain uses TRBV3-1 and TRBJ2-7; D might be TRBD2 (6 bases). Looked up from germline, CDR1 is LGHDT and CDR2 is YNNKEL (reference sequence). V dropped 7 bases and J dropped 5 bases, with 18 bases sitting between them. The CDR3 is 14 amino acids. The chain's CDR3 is CASISNGRRDEQYV. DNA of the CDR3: TGTGCCAGCATATCTAACGGGAGAAGGGACGAGCAGTACGTC.

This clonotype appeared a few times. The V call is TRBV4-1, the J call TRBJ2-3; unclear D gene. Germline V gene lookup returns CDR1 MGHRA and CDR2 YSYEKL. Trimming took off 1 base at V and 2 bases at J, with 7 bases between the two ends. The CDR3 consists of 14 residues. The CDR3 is CASSQALTTDTQYF. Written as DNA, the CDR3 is TGCGCCAGCAGCCAAGCGTTGACCACAGATACGCAGTATTTT.